This T cell receptor beta chain was documented in a study of vaccination and CD4 T cells after COVID-19. In the study overall: The interval from dose two to post-vaccine sampling had a median of roughly 72 days, and it ranged from 14 to 241.

Sequencing of the DNA from cultured CD4+ T cells was carried out with the Oncomine TCR Beta short-read assay. TCRdb recomputed calls from the PCR reads with MiXCR, one row per CDR3 protein. The sample gives 9,500 or so distinct CDR3 sequences, 25% to 35% of which show up once; roughly a tenth is in the top ten. The CDR3 is made up of 14 amino acids. The V end was cut by 3 bases, the J end by 1 base, with 9 bases between. Germline CDR1 is ENHRY and CDR2 is SYGVKD. Sample treatment: approximately 9-day PBMC culture with coronavirus spike peptide pools or control peptides (ViraFEST assay). Researchers reported culturing two million PBMCs per well with approximately 9.1 IU/ml IL-2 and about 9.2 ug/ml peptide pools. A word on this clonotype: Its target is not known.

This clonotype originated in a human donor who had recovered from COVID-19. The chain uses TRBV10-3 and TRBJ1-2; D possibly corresponds to TRBD1 (6 bases). Sequencing used CD4+ T cells from blood, cultured in vitro, obtained after SARS-CoV-2 vaccination. The CDR3 is CAISDRGRNYGYTF. CDR3 coding DNA: TGTGCCATCAGTGACAGGGGCCGTAACTATGGCTACACCTTC.